The 8 T cell receptor beta chains below were found in one sample sequenced in a study of neurological immune-mediated disorders. From the 5' RACE reads, TCRdb called clonotypes with MiXCR, one entry per CDR3 protein. The sample lists about 58,000 distinct CDR3 sequences, roughly 4% occurring once. Sequencing was done on a sample of PBMCs. The receptors come from a man aged 25 to 40 with multiple sclerosis.

This clonotype came up many times. The chain joins TRBV5-6 to TRBJ2-7, with a weak D call TRBD1 (5 bases). Germline V gives CDR1 SGHDT, CDR2 YYEEEE. There are 16 residues in the CDR3. Trimming left V 2 bases short and J 0 bases short, with 15 bases between. CDR3 sequence: CASSFTSTTDSYEQYF. In DNA form, the CDR3 reads TGTGCCAGCAGCTTCACCTCGACGACAGACTCCTACGAGCAGTACTTC.

This clonotype was seen a few times. This chain connects TRBV20-1 to TRBJ1-2; 10 bases are shared with TRBD1. The CDR3 totals 16 residues. Germline V gives CDR1 DFQATT, CDR2 SNEGSKA (reference sequence). Losses at the gene ends were 6 bases for V and 7 bases for J; bases not matched to a gene: 17. The CDR3 DNA sequence: TGCAGTGCCCCGACCGGGACAGGGGCAATAGGGCCTGGCTACACCTTC. Translation: CSAPTGTGAIGPGYTF.

This clonotype has at least ten counts. This chain connects TRBV5-1 to TRBJ1-4; possibly TRBD1 for D (5 bases). Trimming removed 5 bases from V and 6 bases from J, with 11 bases in between. Germline CDR1 SGHRS, CDR2 YFSETQ. CDR3 length equals 13 residues. The DNA for the CDR3 is TGCGCCAGCAGTAGGGACGGGGATGAAAAACTGTTTTTT. Translating it yields CASSRDGDEKLFF. The full variable domain, rest sourced from reference TRBV5-1 and TRBJ1-4, is KAGVTQTPRYLIKTRGQQVTLSCSPISGHRSVSWYQQTPGQGLQFLFEYFSETQRNKGNFPGRFSGRQFSNSRSEMNVSTLELGDSALYLCASSRDGDEKLFFGSGTQLSVL.

This clonotype has a handful of counts. CDR3 in amino acids: CASSDDMNTQYF. In DNA form, the CDR3 reads TGTGCCAGCAGTGACGACATGAATACGCAGTATTTT. The chain combines TRBV6-1 with TRBJ2-3; D call uncertain. CDR1 MNHNS and CDR2 SASEGT come from the germline V gene. V lost 3 bases, J lost 7 bases, and 8 bases lay in between. The CDR3 consists of 12 residues.

This clonotype appeared many times. The chain couples TRBV4-1 to TRBJ2-3; 12 positions agree with TRBD2. CDR3 length: 16 amino acids. CDR1 is MGHRA and CDR2 is YSYEKL in the germline V gene. V lost 6 bases and J lost 4; bases outside the gene matches: 8. CDR3 protein: CASRSPSGGASDTQYF. DNA of the CDR3: TGCGCCAGCAGGTCTCCTAGCGGGGGGGCATCAGATACGCAGTATTTT.

In its sample, this clonotype was seen many times. The chain uses TRBV28 and TRBJ2-7, with D perhaps TRBD1 (6 bases). The germline V gene encodes CDR1 MDHEN and CDR2 SYDVKM. CDR3 length equals 16 residues. The V end was cut by 2 bases, the J end by 0 bases, with 14 bases between. The CDR3 spells CASSLAGQPSSYEQYF. The CDR3 DNA reads TGTGCCAGCAGTTTAGCAGGACAGCCATCCTCCTACGAGCAGTACTTC.

The table lists this clonotype with a few counts. Since a much larger clone is just one base distant, this may be a read error. The conserved phenylalanine or tryptophan normally closing the CDR3 is absent here, so this likely arose from a read error. The gene calls are TRBV9 and TRBJ2-6; D remains unclear. V was trimmed by 3 bases and J by 3 bases, leaving 7 bases between them. Germline lookup yields CDR1 SGDLS and CDR2 YYNGEE. The length of the CDR3 is 14 residues. The CDR3 region is CASSDNRGANVLTC. The CDR3 DNA reads TGTGCCAGCAGCGATAACCGTGGGGCCAACGTCCTGACTTGC.

This clonotype was observed a handful of times. V and J are TRBV7-2 and TRBJ1-1, with a weak D call TRBD1 (5 bases). Germline CDR1 reads SGHTA; CDR2 reads FQGNSA. Trimming stripped 0 bases from V and 0 bases from J, with 17 bases between. The CDR3 spans 18 residues. The CDR3 DNA sequence: TGTGCCAGCAGCTTAGCGGGGCTCCTGGTGAGTCTGAACACTGAAGCTTTCTTT. Its translation is CASSLAGLLVSLNTEAFF. Combining the CDR3 with reference TRBV7-2 and TRBJ1-1 gives the whole variable domain GAGVSQSPSNKVTEKGKDVELRCDPISGHTALYWYRQSLGQGLEFLIYFQGNSAPDKSGLPSDRFSAERTGGSVSTLTIQRTQQEDSAVYLCASSLAGLLVSLNTEAFFGQGTRLTVV.